These 31 T cell receptor beta chains were all obtained from the same sample, sequenced in a study of blood T cells in healthy people across ages. Together with a sample-barcoded 5' primer, a J-beta primer mix was included in a second PCR lasting about 6 to 12 cycles. TCRdb itself ran the 5' RACE reads through MiXCR, one entry per CDR3 protein. In the table there are around 1,500,000 distinct CDR3 sequences, 25% to 30% of which are singletons. Sequenced material: blood. Receptor source: a woman younger than 45 in good health.

This clonotype was detected many times. The chain employs TRBV12-3 or TRBV12-4 and TRBJ2-7, with a tentative D call TRBD1 (6 bases). This CDR3 contains 13 residues. V was trimmed by 6 bases and J by 6 bases, leaving 15 bases between them. Here the CDR3 DNA reads TGTGCCAGCAGCTACCAGGGGCTGCGCGAGCAGTACTTC. Its protein product is CASSYQGLREQYF.

This chain joins TRBV7-2 and TRBJ2-1; 10 nucleotides agree with TRBD2. J was trimmed by 11 bases and V by 2 bases; bases with no gene match: 12. CDR3 length: 16 residues. The germline V gene has CDR1 SGHTA and CDR2 FQGNSA. This CDR3 reads CASSLPGLAANNKQFF. CDR3 nucleotides: TGTGCCAGCAGCTTACCAGGACTAGCGGCCAACAACAAGCAGTTCTTC.

This clonotype has just one count. A junction end diverges from the germline sequence, so it may reflect a read error. The chain recombines TRBV7-2 with TRBJ2-3; D possibly corresponds to TRBD1 (6 bases). The CDR3 contains 13 residues. Germline loops: CDR1 SGHTA, CDR2 FQGNSA. For the CDR3, the DNA is TGTGCCAGCAGCTCCCTACTGACAGGTACGCAGTATTTT. Residues: CASSSLLTGTQYF.

The rearrangement uses TRBV5-1 and TRBJ2-2; 8 bases agree with TRBD1. The trim removed 5 bases at V and 5 bases at J, leaving 5 bases unmatched. From germline, CDR1 is SGHRS and CDR2 YFSETQ. This CDR3 is 14 amino acids long. The CDR3: CASSTRGPTGELFF. CDR3 bases: TGCGCCAGCAGTACCAGGGGGCCGACCGGGGAGCTGTTTTTT.

This clonotype was detected ten times or more. V gene TRBV12-3 or TRBV12-4 combines with J gene TRBJ1-1, with D possibly TRBD1 on 6 matching bases. V lost 7 bases and J lost 0, with 12 bases in between. This CDR3 is built from 14 residues. CDR3 nucleotide sequence: TGTGCCAGCACCCCAGGACAGATGAACACTGAAGCTTTCTTT. The encoded protein is CASTPGQMNTEAFF.

CDR3 DNA sequence: TGTGCCAGCAGCTCGGACAGGGATGGGAGCACAGATACGCAGTATTTT. Protein: CASSSDRDGSTDTQYF. V and J are TRBV7-9 and TRBJ2-3, with 8 positions matching TRBD1. Germline values: CDR1 SEHNR, CDR2 FQNEAQ (reference sequence). V trimming: 4 bases; J trimming: 0 bases; junction bases outside the gene matches: 6. This CDR3 spans 16 amino acids.

At least ten counts were recorded for this clonotype. V gene TRBV24-1 combines with J gene TRBJ2-1; 9 positions match TRBD1. The CDR3 totals 13 residues. The J segment lost 5 bases and the V segment lost 12 bases, leaving 7 bases of the junction unmatched. Germline assignment: CDR1 KGHDR and CDR2 SFDVKD. The CDR3 reads CAPRDRENNEQFF. In DNA form, the CDR3 reads TGTGCCCCCCGGGACAGGGAAAACAATGAGCAGTTCTTC.

This clonotype showed up just a few times. The CDR3 nucleotides are TGTGCCACCCTGAGGGCAGCGGGGGATACAGATACGCAGTATTTT. The encoded protein is CATLRAAGDTDTQYF. The chain is built from TRBV10-3 and TRBJ2-3, with 8 bases that match TRBD2. After removal of 10 bases from V and 3 bases from J, the junction contained 12 bases not matched to a gene. Germline-derived CDR1 and CDR2 are ENHRY and SYGVKD. The CDR3 runs 15 residues.

This clonotype was detected only a few times. Sequence at one end of the junction differs from germline and may be a read error. DNA for the CDR3: TGTGCCAGCAGTTTTTCACTAGGAGGGGCGGGACTAGCGGGAGATGGCAATGGGCAGTTCTTC. Protein: CASSFSLGGAGLAGDGNGQFF. The V gene is TRBV12-3 or TRBV12-4, the J gene TRBJ2-1, with 14 bases matching TRBD2. This CDR3 is 21 amino acids long.

The V and J genes are TRBV20-1 and TRBJ1-3; no reliable D call. Germline CDR1 is DFQATT and CDR2 is SNEGSKA (reference sequence). The CDR3 runs to 14 residues. CDR3 loop: CNASNPNSGNTIYF. DNA of the CDR3: TGCAATGCCAGCAACCCCAACTCTGGAAACACCATATATTTT.

This clonotype is a singleton in its sample. Compared with germline, one end of the junction differs, possibly owing to a read error. This rearrangement joins TRBV3-1 to TRBJ2-7; 10 nucleotides line up with TRBD2. The CDR3 runs to 19 residues. CDR1 is LGHDT, CDR2 YNNKEL, per germline (reference sequence). The CDR3 here is CVSSQESLAGVISYNEQYF. The DNA for the CDR3 is TGTGTCAGCAGCCAAGAATCCCTAGCGGGAGTAATTTCCTACAATGAGCAGTACTTC.

This clonotype was recorded a few times. This rearrangement joins TRBV12-3 or TRBV12-4 to TRBJ2-3; no definite D call. V was clipped by 3 bases and J by 7 bases, with 11 bases between them. The CDR3 contains 13 residues. The CDR3 is CASSFGPSNTQYF. In nucleotides, the CDR3 is TGTGCCAGCAGTTTCGGGCCCTCAAATACGCAGTATTTT.

This clonotype was recorded a few times. This chain connects TRBV4-1 to TRBJ1-5; D gene unclear. The germline V gene has CDR1 MGHRA and CDR2 YSYEKL. This CDR3 is built from 15 residues. V gave up 0 bases and J gave up 7 bases, with 13 bases separating them. CDR3 residues: CASSQDRREEQPQHF. CDR3 in DNA: TGCGCCAGCAGCCAAGATCGAAGGGAGGAACAGCCCCAGCATTTT.

The chain links TRBV7-2 to TRBJ2-7; D could derive from TRBD1 or TRBD2 (5 bases each). The CDR3 sequence is 16 residues long. V was shortened by 3 bases and J by 7 bases, with 22 bases between the two germline ends. Germline-derived CDR1 and CDR2 are SGHTA and FQGNSA. CDR3 sequence reads: CASSLNGWGTPLEQYF. CDR3 DNA sequence: TGTGCCAGCAGCTTGAATGGCTGGGGGACGCCCTTGGAGCAGTACTTC.

This clonotype was picked up many times. The gene calls are TRBV7-2 and TRBJ2-7; 10 bases are shared with TRBD1. The CDR3 totals 17 residues. Looked up from germline, CDR1 is SGHTA and CDR2 is FQGNSA. Unmatched junction bases numbered 11, after V lost 2 bases and J lost 4 bases. CDR3 loop: CASSLSPLRDRGYEQYF. For the CDR3, the DNA is TGTGCCAGCAGCTTAAGTCCATTACGGGACAGGGGTTACGAGCAGTACTTC.

In its sample, this clonotype was seen many times. This chain connects TRBV29-1 to TRBJ2-3; D gene unclear. This CDR3 contains 14 residues. CDR1 and CDR2 (germline): SQVTM, ANQGSEA. V was shortened by 6 bases and J by 2 bases, with 15 bases between the two germline ends. CDR3 amino acids: CSVTLDAITDTQYF. Here the CDR3 DNA reads TGCAGCGTCACGCTGGACGCTATCACAGATACGCAGTATTTT.

This clonotype was counted ten times or more. The chain uses TRBV29-1 and TRBJ2-5; the match to TRBD2 covers 8 bases. The CDR3 is 14 amino acids. Germline lookup yields CDR1 SQVTM and CDR2 ANQGSEA. The junction had 7 bases not matched to a gene; V was cut back by 6 bases and J by 1 base. CDR3 sequence: CSVILAEGQETQYF. DNA of the CDR3: TGCAGCGTGATACTAGCGGAGGGCCAAGAGACCCAGTACTTC.

Turning to this clonotype: An end of the junction does not agree with germline; a read error may underlie this. The chain carries TRBV15 and TRBJ1-5; D is ambiguous. From germline, CDR1 is LNHNV and CDR2 YYDKDF (reference sequence). This CDR3 comprises 14 residues. CDR3 DNA: TGTGCCACCAGCGGCCGGGTGTCGGATCAGTCCCAGCATTTT. As protein: CATSGRVSDQSQHF.

Ten or more counts support this clonotype. The chain links TRBV2 to TRBJ2-7; the match to TRBD2 covers 14 bases. Germline assignment: CDR1 SNHLY and CDR2 FYNNEI. This CDR3 is built from 18 residues. The V gene end was trimmed by 6 bases and the J gene end by 1 base; junction bases not matched to a gene: 11. The DNA of the CDR3 is TGTGCCAGCAGGCGACTAGCGGGGGGGCCCGGGAGGTCCTACGAGCAGTACTTC. It encodes CASRRLAGGPGRSYEQYF.

The chain carries TRBV29-1 and TRBJ2-3; 10 bases are shared with TRBD1. The J segment lost 3 bases and the V segment lost 5 bases, leaving 11 bases of the junction unmatched. Germline CDR1 SQVTM, CDR2 ANQGSEA. The CDR3 covers 16 residues. As DNA, the CDR3 is TGCAGCGTTCTGACCCGGGACAGGGGAAGGACAGATACGCAGTATTTT. Its translation: CSVLTRDRGRTDTQYF.

There are a few counts of this clonotype. One end of the junction fails to match germline, which may point to a read error. J is TRBJ2-3 and V is TRBV5-1; TRBD2 agrees at 7 bases. Germline loops: CDR1 SGHRS, CDR2 YFSETQ. The CDR3 has 16 residues. The DNA for the CDR3 is TGCGCCATCAGCTTGGGCGGGAGTGCCTGGACAGATACGCAGTATTTT. Its translation: CAISLGGSAWTDTQYF.

Details on this clonotype: One junction end does not reproduce the germline sequence, and a read error may be involved. This chain links TRBV6-5 with TRBJ2-2; no clear D. CDR1 and CDR2 from the germline V gene are MNHEY and SVGAGI. The length of the CDR3 is 14 residues. DNA of the CDR3: TGTGCCAGCAATTACGGAGCGAACACCGGGGAGCTGTTTTTT. This gives the protein CASNYGANTGELFF.

The V and J genes are TRBV10-3 and TRBJ1-2; possible D gene TRBD1, 6 bases. The CDR3 contains 13 residues. Germline V lookup: CDR1 ENHRY, CDR2 SYGVKD. Trimming took off 11 bases at V and 2 bases at J, with 15 bases between the two ends. The CDR3 region has the DNA TGTGCCGCCGGACAGCAGATGAACTATGGCTACACCTTC. Residues: CAAGQQMNYGYTF.

This clonotype was seen only a few times. The chain carries TRBV28 and TRBJ2-7; tentatively, D is TRBD1 (5 bases). V lost 2 bases and J lost 3, with 17 bases in between. Germline V gene data show CDR1 as MDHEN and CDR2 as SYDVKM. The CDR3 consists of 16 residues. The CDR3 here is CASSLPSIGAHYEQYF. The CDR3 region has the DNA TGTGCCAGCAGTTTACCCTCAATAGGGGCCCACTACGAGCAGTACTTC. Full variable domain (missing parts from reference TRBV28 and TRBJ2-7): DVKVTQSSRYLVKRTGEKVFLECVQDMDHENMFWYRQDPGLGLRLIYFSYDVKMKEKGDIPEGYSVSREKKERFSLILESASTNQTSMYLCASSLPSIGAHYEQYFGPGTRLTVT.

V is TRBV5-1 and J is TRBJ2-3; 8 positions match TRBD1. The CDR3 sequence is 17 residues long. The J segment lost 7 bases and the V segment lost 1 base, leaving 14 bases of the junction unmatched. Germline CDR1 and CDR2: SGHRS and YFSETQ. The CDR3 coding sequence is TGCGCCAGCAGCTTGAGAAATTCAGCAGGGGGCACGAATACGCAGTATTTT. Protein: CASSLRNSAGGTNTQYF.

V is TRBV20-1 and J is TRBJ2-3; 9 positions agree with TRBD2. Germline CDR1 reads DFQATT; CDR2 reads SNEGSKA (reference sequence). Germline trimming cut 0 bases from V and 3 bases from J; bases unmatched to any gene: 4. The CDR3 length is 15 residues. The CDR3 coding sequence is TGCAGTGCTAGAGATCCGACTAGCGGAACAGATACGCAGTATTTT. It translates to CSARDPTSGTDTQYF.

The rearrangement uses TRBV27 and TRBJ2-7; D possibly corresponds to TRBD2 (5 bases). CDR3 length: 15 residues. CDR1 and CDR2 (germline): MNHEY, SMNVEV (reference sequence). The germline V and J ends were trimmed by 2 bases and 2 bases, with 13 bases remaining between them. The CDR3 is CASSLMRATTYEQYF. CDR3 in DNA: TGTGCCAGCAGTTTAATGCGGGCAACCACCTACGAGCAGTACTTC.

The chain carries TRBV2 and TRBJ2-5; D ambiguous. Per the germline V gene, CDR1 is SNHLY and CDR2 is FYNNEI. V gave up 7 bases and J gave up 2 bases, with 11 bases separating them. The CDR3 runs 13 residues. The CDR3 reads CASTEMAQETQYF. The CDR3 DNA is TGTGCCAGCACCGAAATGGCACAAGAGACCCAGTACTTC.

To note about this clonotype: This could be a read error, since a much larger clone is one nucleotide away. The chain couples TRBV20-1 to TRBJ2-4; D could derive from TRBD1 or TRBD2 (6 bases each). The V gene lost 3 bases and the J gene lost 7 bases, with 13 bases spanning the gap. The length of the CDR3 is 13 residues. Germline V gene data show CDR1 as DFQATT and CDR2 as SNEGSKA (reference sequence). The CDR3 DNA is TGCAGTGCTAGCAGAGGGGGGTGGAACATTCAGTACTTC. The encoded protein is CSASRGGWNIQYF.

V gene TRBV5-1 combines with J gene TRBJ2-4; maybe TRBD1 (5 bases). The germline V and J ends were trimmed by 4 bases and 1 base, with 12 bases remaining between them. The CDR3 covers 15 residues. Germline V gives CDR1 SGHRS, CDR2 YFSETQ. In DNA form, the CDR3 reads TGCGCCAGCAGCATGGGGCAACGGGCCAAAAACATTCAGTACTTC. Translation: CASSMGQRAKNIQYF.

This clonotype has at least ten counts. The chain uses TRBV29-1 and TRBJ2-5; 7 bases are shared with TRBD1. This CDR3 spans 14 amino acids. V was clipped by 7 bases and J by 4 bases; unmatched bases: 12. Germline V gene data show CDR1 as SQVTM and CDR2 as ANQGSEA. DNA for the CDR3: TGCAGCGCTCGAGGGCAGGGGGTACGAGAGACCCAGTACTTC. This codes for CSARGQGVRETQYF.